The 8 T cell receptor beta chains listed next were all sequenced from one sample in a study of T cell responses to AZD1222 COVID-19 vaccine. Some clones are missing from TCRdb's copy, which holds only in-frame ones; the method was immunoSEQ multiplex PCR. Of around 180,000 clones listed, around 88% are singletons. Sequenced here: peripheral blood, sampled on day 0 of AZD1222 vaccination. Receptors were obtained from an adult in good health.

V is TRBV30 and J is TRBJ1-1; D possibly corresponds to TRBD1 (6 bases). Germline CDR1 is GTSNPN and CDR2 is SVGIG (reference sequence). The CDR3 loop spans 15 amino acids. Deletions cut 0 bases from V and 5 bases from J, with 16 bases between. In DNA form, the CDR3 reads TGTGCCTGGAGTGTACCCTGGGGGGGCAAAACTGAAGCTTTCTTT. Amino acid sequence: CAWSVPWGGKTEAFF.

This chain joins TRBV28 and TRBJ2-7; D is ambiguous. CDR1 and CDR2 (germline): MDHEN, SYDVKM. With 6 bases removed from V and 2 bases from J, the gap between germline ends came to 8 bases. The CDR3 is 12 amino acids. This CDR3 is CASSRAAYEQYF. The CDR3 nucleotides are TGTGCCAGCAGCCGGGCAGCCTACGAGCAGTACTTC.

The rearrangement links TRBV27 to TRBJ1-2; no definite D call. Germline V gene data show CDR1 as MNHEY and CDR2 as SMNVEV (reference sequence). The V and J ends lost 5 bases and 3 bases respectively, with 10 bases between them. This CDR3 region has 13 residues. CDR3 nucleotides: TGTGCCAGCAGTCAAGCGCGGGACTATGGCTACACCTTC. Its protein product is CASSQARDYGYTF.

The V and J genes are TRBV6-5 and TRBJ2-7, with D possibly being TRBD1 (5 bases). The V end lost 0 bases, the J end lost 3 bases, and 15 bases lay between the germline ends. The CDR3 length is 16 residues. Germline-derived CDR1 and CDR2 are MNHEY and SVGAGI. CDR3 residues: CASSYSAARVSYEQYF. The CDR3, as DNA: TGTGCCAGCAGTTACTCCGCGGCCAGGGTGAGCTACGAGCAGTACTTC.

The V gene is TRBV27, the J gene TRBJ1-3; D is possibly TRBD1 (6 bases). The CDR3 is 12 amino acids. Trimming cost V 3 bases and J 7 bases, with 7 bases left between them. CDR1 is MNHEY and CDR2 is SMNVEV in the germline V gene (reference sequence). The CDR3 DNA follows: TGTGCCAGCAGTTTTACAGGGAACACCATATATTTT. Translated: CASSFTGNTIYF.

The chain joins TRBV9 to TRBJ2-7; TRBD1 matches 8 bases. The CDR3 consists of 14 residues. Germline values: CDR1 SGDLS, CDR2 YYNGEE. V trimming: 4 bases; J trimming: 0 bases; junction bases outside the gene matches: 3. CDR3 loop: CASSTGQGSYEQYF. For the CDR3, the DNA is TGTGCCAGCAGCACCGGACAGGGCTCCTACGAGCAGTACTTC. Drawing the rest from reference TRBV9 and TRBJ2-7, the complete variable domain is DSGVTQTPKHLITATGQRVTLRCSPRSGDLSVYWYQQSLDQGLQFLIQYYNGEERAKGNILERFSAQQFPDLHSELNLSSLELGDSALYFCASSTGQGSYEQYFGPGTRLTVT.

The CDR3 sequence: CASSLVVGELFF. The CDR3, as DNA: TGTGCCAGCAGCTTAGTCGTCGGGGAGCTGTTTTTT. The V gene is TRBV7-3, the J gene TRBJ2-2; the D is unclear. Germline V lookup: CDR1 SGHTA, CDR2 FQGTGA. V was pared by 2 bases and J by 7 bases, with 5 bases between. The CDR3 spans 12 residues.

This clone was picked up one time. V usage is TRBV10-1 and J usage is TRBJ2-1; 8 positions agree with TRBD1. V shed 4 bases and J 8 bases; nucleotides not matched to a gene: 7. Germline V gene data show CDR1 as WNHNN and CDR2 as SYGVQD (reference sequence). The length of the CDR3 is 14 residues. This CDR3 is CASSAGGGLDEQFF. The CDR3 region has the DNA TGCGCCAGCAGTGCAGGGGGCGGATTGGATGAGCAGTTCTTC.